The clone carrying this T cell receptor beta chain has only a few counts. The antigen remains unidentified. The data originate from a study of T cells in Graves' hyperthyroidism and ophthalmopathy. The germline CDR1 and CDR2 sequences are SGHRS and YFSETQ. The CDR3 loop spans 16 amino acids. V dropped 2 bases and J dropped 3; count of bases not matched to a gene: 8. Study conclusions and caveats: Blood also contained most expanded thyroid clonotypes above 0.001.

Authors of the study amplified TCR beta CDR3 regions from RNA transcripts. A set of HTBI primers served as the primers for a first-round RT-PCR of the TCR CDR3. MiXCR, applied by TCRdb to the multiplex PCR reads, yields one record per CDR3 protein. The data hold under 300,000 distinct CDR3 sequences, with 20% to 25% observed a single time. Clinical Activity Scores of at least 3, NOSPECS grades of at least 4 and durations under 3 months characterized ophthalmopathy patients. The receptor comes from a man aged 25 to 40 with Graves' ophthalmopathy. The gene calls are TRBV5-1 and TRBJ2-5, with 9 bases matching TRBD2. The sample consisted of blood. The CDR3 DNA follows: TGCGCCAGCAGCTTAGGAGGTAGCGGGGGCGAAGAGACCCAGTACTTC. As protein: CASSLGGSGGEETQYF.